These T cell receptor beta chains were read from a single sample in a study of cytomegalovirus exposure and HLA in healthy donors. The table came from immunoSEQ multiplex PCR; TCRdb's copy has only in-frame clones and leaves some out. This table has approximately 81,000 clones, approximately 69% appearing once. Sequences were obtained from PBMCs. These receptors were obtained from a man aged 40-50 years in good health and CMV-seropositive. The CDR3 runs from the conserved cysteine through the conserved F or W. A D gene is named only where the DNA matches it firmly. The size field is filled for only some rows; it gives once, few, many or a size class.

v_call	j_call	clone_size	d_call	cdr3_aa	cdr3_nt
TRBV27	TRBJ2-3	once	.	CASSFTGEDTQYF	TGTGCCAGCAGTTTTACGGGAGAGGATACGCAGTATTTT
TRBV6-4	TRBJ2-3	.	TRBD1	CASSVSDRGETDTQYF	TGTGCCAGCAGTGTCTCGGACAGGGGAGAAACAGATACGCAGTATTTT
TRBV7-9	TRBJ2-2	.	.	CASRLQGKNTGELFF	TGTGCCAGCAGACTACAGGGTAAAAACACCGGGGAGCTGTTTTTT
TRBV7-9	TRBJ2-3	once	.	CASSPDSKSTDTQYF	TGTGCCAGCAGCCCGGACAGCAAAAGCACAGATACGCAGTATTTT
TRBV28	TRBJ2-7	.	TRBD2	CARPRGGYEQYF	TGTGCCAGACCCCGGGGGGGCTACGAGCAGTACTTC
TRBV7-9	TRBJ2-1	.	.	CASSPNQASYNEQFF	TGTGCCAGCAGCCCCAACCAGGCCTCCTACAATGAGCAGTTCTTC
TRBV6-1	TRBJ1-1	.	.	CASILEAGLSAFF	TGTGCCAGCATCTTAGAAGCAGGTCTGTCAGCTTTCTTT
TRBV9	TRBJ1-1	.	TRBD1	CASSPSTGGDTEAFF	TGTGCCAGCAGCCCTTCGACAGGGGGGGACACTGAAGCTTTCTTT
TRBV9	TRBJ2-1	.	.	CASSVEPLRSYNEQFF	TGTGCCAGCAGCGTAGAACCCTTGAGGTCCTACAATGAGCAGTTCTTC
TRBV6-6	TRBJ1-5	.	TRBD1	CASSWGQGAGQPQHF	TGTGCCAGCAGTTGGGGACAGGGGGCAGGTCAGCCCCAGCATTTT
TRBV28	TRBJ2-2	.	.	CASSPYPRGHRSLFF	TGTGCCAGCAGTCCTTATCCTCGGGGACATCGCTCGCTGTTTTTT
TRBV28	TRBJ2-7	.	.	CASSRQGGTYEQYF	TGTGCCAGCAGCCGGCAGGGGGGAACCTACGAGCAGTACTTC
TRBV2	TRBJ2-5	.	TRBD1	CASSVNRGRSETQYF	TGTGCCAGCAGTGTGAACAGGGGGCGGTCAGAGACCCAGTACTTC
TRBV27	TRBJ2-2	.	.	CASSLLTGNTGELFF	TGTGCCAGCAGTTTATTGACAGGGAACACCGGGGAGCTGTTTTTT